The 26 T cell receptor beta chains reported below all come from one sample, sequenced in a study of blood T cell repertoires in COVID-19. Sequencing was performed with immunoSEQ multiplex PCR; in TCRdb, only in-frame clones are kept and a portion is missing. Of under 250,000 clones listed, around 82% were seen once; the top ten hold around 3.3%. Sequencing was done on a sample of peripheral blood. All receptors come from a woman older than 75 with acute or convalescent COVID-19.

The chain employs TRBV6-1 and TRBJ1-5; unclear D gene. The CDR3 spans 13 residues. The germline V gene encodes CDR1 MNHNS and CDR2 SASEGT. V was shortened by 1 base and J by 9 bases, with 10 bases between the two germline ends. For the CDR3, the DNA is TGTGCCAGCAGTGAAGGGGCCCGACGGCCCCAGCATTTT. It yields the protein CASSEGARRPQHF.

The chain joins TRBV5-4 to TRBJ2-5; 7 bases agree with TRBD2. This CDR3 region has 16 residues. Trimming at V came to 4 bases and at J to 5 bases, leaving 14 bases not matched to a gene. Germline V CDR1 and CDR2: SGHNT, YYREEE (reference sequence). The CDR3 DNA sequence: TGTGCCAGCAGCATGGGTGGGTCGGGGGGTGTGGAGACCCAGTACTTC. Its protein product is CASSMGGSGGVETQYF.

The rearrangement uses TRBV5-4 and TRBJ1-2; tentative D call: TRBD1 (5 bases). This CDR3 has 15 residues. V lost 3 bases and J lost 0, with 12 bases in between. The germline CDR1 and CDR2 sequences are SGHNT and YYREEE (reference sequence). This CDR3 reads CASSSPWGANYGYTF. In nucleotides, the CDR3 is TGTGCCAGCAGCTCACCGTGGGGGGCTAACTATGGCTACACCTTC.

This chain uses TRBV6-2 or TRBV6-3 with TRBJ2-7, with 11 bases aligning to TRBD2. V lost 2 bases, J lost 0 bases, and 6 bases stayed unmatched. Germline CDR1 reads MNHEY; CDR2 reads SVGEGT. The CDR3 has 17 amino acids. CDR3 residues: CASSYPTSGTISYEQYF. The CDR3 DNA sequence: TGTGCCAGCAGTTACCCGACTAGCGGGACGATCTCCTACGAGCAGTACTTC.

V is TRBV28 and J is TRBJ2-7, with 10 bases matching TRBD1. There are 15 residues in the CDR3. The V gene end was trimmed by 6 bases and the J gene end by 4 bases; junction bases not matched to a gene: 9. Germline lookup yields CDR1 MDHEN and CDR2 SYDVKM. This CDR3 is CASSLRDRGWYEQYF. The CDR3 DNA reads as TGTGCCAGCAGCCTCCGGGACAGGGGCTGGTACGAGCAGTACTTC.

The chain couples TRBV6-1 to TRBJ1-6; D remains unclear. Germline CDR1 reads MNHNS; CDR2 reads SASEGT. This CDR3 contains 16 residues. Trimming removed 4 bases at V and 9 bases at J, with 19 bases between. The CDR3: CASSASSVRSSSPLHF. DNA of the CDR3: TGTGCCAGCAGTGCATCAAGCGTAAGATCCAGTTCACCCCTCCACTTT.

This rearrangement joins TRBV19 to TRBJ1-5, with D unresolved. This CDR3 region has 13 residues. V shed 1 base and J shed 6 bases, with 7 bases lying between them. Germline V CDR1 and CDR2: LNHDA, SQIVND (reference sequence). As DNA, the CDR3 is TGTGCCAGTAGTATAGGAGTAACTCAGCCCCAGCATTTT. It codes for CASSIGVTQPQHF. Full variable domain (outside the CDR3, taken from reference TRBV19 and TRBJ1-5): DGGITQSPKYLFRKEGQNVTLSCEQNLNHDAMYWYRQDPGQGLRLIYYSQIVNDFQKGDIAEGYSVSREKKESFPLTVTSAQKNPTAFYLCASSIGVTQPQHFGDGTRLSIL.

CDR3 sequence (DNA): TGTGCCAGCAGCTTAGCAACAAATTCACCCCTCCACTTT. It encodes CASSLATNSPLHF. This sequence joins TRBV7-6 and TRBJ1-6, with D unresolved. The CDR3 spans 13 residues. V shed 0 bases and J shed 7 bases, with 4 bases lying between them. Per the germline V gene, CDR1 is SGHVS and CDR2 is FNYEAQ.

In this sample, this clone turned up a few times. The chain has TRBV5-4 and TRBJ2-4; tentative D call: TRBD1 (5 bases). Per germline, CDR1 SGHNT and CDR2 YYREEE (reference sequence). The CDR3 runs to 15 residues. Trimming took 5 bases from V and 9 from J, leaving 21 bases between them. For the CDR3, the DNA is TGTGCCAGCAGTTCGTATTTAGGGGTTGCGAGCATTCAGTACTTC. Protein product: CASSSYLGVASIQYF.

This clone appeared a few times. This chain joins TRBV15 and TRBJ2-3, with 12 positions matching TRBD2. Germline values: CDR1 LNHNV, CDR2 YYDKDF (reference sequence). The CDR3 contains 18 residues. V shed 3 bases, J shed 7 bases, and the junction held 14 bases outside the gene matches. In DNA, the CDR3 is TGTGCCACCAGCAGCATACCTACTAGCGGGGGGCTCCAGTATACGCAGTATTTT. Its translation is CATSSIPTSGGLQYTQYF.

The chain combines TRBV7-3 with TRBJ1-1, with unresolved D. This CDR3 has 15 amino acids. Trimming cost V 3 bases and J 1 base, with 12 bases left between them. Germline V lookup: CDR1 SGHTA, CDR2 FQGTGA. The CDR3 bases are TGTGCCAGCAGCTTGGGAGGAAGGGCGAACACTGAAGCTTTCTTT. Translating it yields CASSLGGRANTEAFF.

This clone appeared a few times. This chain joins TRBV4-2 and TRBJ2-2; TRBD2 is a possible D gene (7 bases). Deletions cut 5 bases from V and 6 bases from J, with 10 bases between. CDR1 is LGHNA, CDR2 YNFKEQ, per germline. This CDR3 comprises 13 residues. The CDR3 protein is CASSEGGAGELFF. CDR3 nucleotides: TGTGCCAGCAGCGAAGGGGGGGCCGGGGAGCTGTTTTTT.

The chain has TRBV3-1 (or the pseudogene TRBV3-2) and TRBJ1-1; D is unresolved. Germline V gives CDR1 LGHDT, CDR2 YNNKEL (reference sequence). Trimming removed 0 bases from V and 0 bases from J, with 11 bases in between. The CDR3 is 16 residues long. CDR3 DNA: TGTGCCAGCAGCCAAGATTCCCCACTAATGAACACTGAAGCTTTCTTT. Its translation is CASSQDSPLMNTEAFF.

The table lists this clone with a count of one. The chain couples TRBV29-1 to TRBJ1-1; possibly TRBD1 for D (5 bases). Germline CDR1 SQVTM, CDR2 ANQGSEA. This CDR3 contains 13 residues. With 2 bases removed from V and 1 base from J, the gap between germline ends came to 8 bases. This CDR3 reads CSVETGGNTEAFF. The CDR3 DNA is TGCAGCGTTGAAACGGGGGGGAACACTGAAGCTTTCTTT.

The chain has TRBV19 and TRBJ2-5; 10 bases line up with TRBD2. The V gene's germline CDR1 is LNHDA and CDR2 SQIVND (reference sequence). The CDR3 extends over 16 amino acids. V lost 5 bases and J lost 1; bases outside the gene matches: 7. For the CDR3, the DNA is TGTGCCAGTAGTCCACGACTAGCGGGTGTCCAAGAGACCCAGTACTTC. It yields the protein CASSPRLAGVQETQYF. Using reference TRBV19 and TRBJ2-5 for the parts outside the CDR3, the full variable domain is DGGITQSPKYLFRKEGQNVTLSCEQNLNHDAMYWYRQDPGQGLRLIYYSQIVNDFQKGDIAEGYSVSREKKESFPLTVTSAQKNPTAFYLCASSPRLAGVQETQYFGPGTRLLVL.

The rearrangement joins TRBV7-8 to TRBJ1-5; 11 bases are shared with TRBD1. Trimming took 5 bases from V and 4 from J; bases not matched to a gene: 13. Per the germline V gene, CDR1 is SGHVS and CDR2 is FQNEAQ. The CDR3 length is 18 residues. The CDR3 DNA reads TGTGCCAGCAGCACGGACAGGGGGCTAGGGGAGCAGAATCAGCCCCAGCATTTT. It codes for CASSTDRGLGEQNQPQHF. Complete variable domain (other parts from reference TRBV7-8 and TRBJ1-5): GAGVSQSPRYKVAKRGQDVALRCDPISGHVSLFWYQQALGQGPEFLTYFQNEAQLDKSGLPSDRFFAERPEGSVSTLKIQRTQQEDSAVYLCASSTDRGLGEQNQPQHFGDGTRLSIL.

V and J are TRBV19 and TRBJ2-3; perhaps TRBD1 as D (6 bases). CDR1 and CDR2 (germline): LNHDA, SQIVND (reference sequence). The CDR3 runs to 15 residues. V lost 5 bases and J 1 base, leaving 13 bases between the germline ends. The CDR3 nucleotides are TGTGCCAGTAGTCCCGGGGACACTCGCACAGATACGCAGTATTTT. It is translated as CASSPGDTRTDTQYF.

Here the CDR3 reads CASSREDLDTQYF. In DNA form, the CDR3 reads TGTGCCAGCAGCCGGGAAGATTTGGATACGCAGTATTTT. The chain recombines TRBV5-6 with TRBJ2-3; TRBD2 might be the D (5 bases). Germline V CDR1 and CDR2: SGHDT, YYEEEE. The CDR3 loop spans 13 amino acids. Deletions cut 4 bases from V and 6 bases from J, with 12 bases between.

Note on this clone: Within the sample, other DNA sequences also encode this same CDR3. V usage is TRBV18 and J usage is TRBJ1-2; 8 nucleotides agree with TRBD1. V shed 3 bases and J 3 bases; nucleotides not matched to a gene: 0. Germline lookup yields CDR1 KGHSH and CDR2 LQKENI. The CDR3 is 13 residues long. CDR3 region: CASSPTGDYGYTF. The CDR3 nucleotides are TGTGCCAGCTCACCGACAGGGGACTATGGCTACACCTTC.

The V call is TRBV11-2, the J call TRBJ1-2, with 9 bases aligning to TRBD1. V lost 3 bases, J lost 8 bases, and 10 bases stayed unmatched. Germline V gene lookup returns CDR1 SGHAT and CDR2 FQNNGV. The CDR3 length is 15 residues. CDR3 nucleotide sequence: TGTGCCAGCAGCTTGACCGGGACAGGGAGTTTCGGCTACACCTTC. Translation: CASSLTGTGSFGYTF.

This sequence joins TRBV11-2 and TRBJ1-4; no clear D gene. The CDR3 contains 15 residues. Trimming took 1 base from V and 7 from J, leaving 13 bases between them. Germline V lookup: CDR1 SGHAT, CDR2 FQNNGV. Written as DNA, the CDR3 is TGTGCCAGCAGCTTAGGAGGCGGGTGGGGTGAAAAACTGTTTTTT. It translates to CASSLGGGWGEKLFF.

The chain carries TRBV28 and TRBJ1-2; D gene ambiguous. The CDR3 covers 12 residues. The germline V gene encodes CDR1 MDHEN and CDR2 SYDVKM. V gave up 1 base and J gave up 7 bases, with 7 bases separating them. The CDR3 coding sequence is TGTGCCAGCAGTTTATCAGTGGTTGGCTACACCTTC. Protein product: CASSLSVVGYTF.

The J gene is TRBJ1-5, the V gene TRBV19, with a tentative D call TRBD1 (6 bases). V lost 7 bases to trimming and J lost 3 bases, with 16 bases between them. The CDR3 has 15 residues. Germline values: CDR1 LNHDA, CDR2 SQIVND (reference sequence). The CDR3 region has the DNA TGTGCCAGTAAGTTTCCGACAGGAACCAATCAGCCCCAGCATTTT. Translated, it gives CASKFPTGTNQPQHF.

The chain employs TRBV2 and TRBJ2-5; D is perhaps TRBD2 (6 bases). Per germline, CDR1 SNHLY and CDR2 FYNNEI. The CDR3 totals 13 residues. V lost 4 bases to trimming and J lost 4 bases, with 10 bases between them. As DNA, the CDR3 is TGTGCCAGCAGTGGGAGGGTCGGAGAGACCCAGTACTTC. This sequence encodes CASSGRVGETQYF.

V and J are TRBV2 and TRBJ2-3; 13 positions agree with TRBD2. Germline CDR1 reads SNHLY; CDR2 reads FYNNEI. The V gene end was trimmed by 6 bases and the J gene end by 5 bases; junction bases not matched to a gene: 2. This CDR3 is built from 14 residues. CDR3 coding DNA: TGTGCCAGCAGGCGACTAGCGGGAGGAGATACGCAGTATTTT. It translates to CASRRLAGGDTQYF.

The CDR3 DNA is TGTGCCAGCAGCACTTCAGGGACCTACAATGAGCAGTTCTTC. Translated: CASSTSGTYNEQFF. The chain recombines TRBV7-2 with TRBJ2-1; D is possibly TRBD1 (5 bases). Germline CDR1 is SGHTA and CDR2 is FQGNSA. Trimming left V 5 bases short and J 2 bases short, with 10 bases between. The CDR3 extends over 14 amino acids. Full variable domain (outside the CDR3, taken from reference TRBV7-2 and TRBJ2-1): GAGVSQSPSNKVTEKGKDVELRCDPISGHTALYWYRQSLGQGLEFLIYFQGNSAPDKSGLPSDRFSAERTGGSVSTLTIQRTQQEDSAVYLCASSTSGTYNEQFFGPGTRLTVL.